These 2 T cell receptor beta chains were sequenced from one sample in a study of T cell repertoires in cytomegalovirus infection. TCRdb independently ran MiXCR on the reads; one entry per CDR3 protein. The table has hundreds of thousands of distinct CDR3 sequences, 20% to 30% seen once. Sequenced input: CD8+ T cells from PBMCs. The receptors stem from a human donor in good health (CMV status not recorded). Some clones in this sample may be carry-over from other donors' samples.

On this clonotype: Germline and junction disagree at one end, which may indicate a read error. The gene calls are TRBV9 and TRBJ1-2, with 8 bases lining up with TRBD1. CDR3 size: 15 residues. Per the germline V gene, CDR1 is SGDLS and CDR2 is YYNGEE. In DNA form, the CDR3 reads TGTGTCAGCAGCGCGGGACAGGCTTACAACTATGGCTACACCTTC. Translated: CVSSAGQAYNYGYTF. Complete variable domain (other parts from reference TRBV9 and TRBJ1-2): DSGVTQTPKHLITATGQRVTLRCSPRSGDLSVYWYQQSLDQGLQFLIQYYNGEERAKGNILERFSAQQFPDLHSELNLSSLELGDSALYFCVSSAGQAYNYGYTFGSGTRLTVV.

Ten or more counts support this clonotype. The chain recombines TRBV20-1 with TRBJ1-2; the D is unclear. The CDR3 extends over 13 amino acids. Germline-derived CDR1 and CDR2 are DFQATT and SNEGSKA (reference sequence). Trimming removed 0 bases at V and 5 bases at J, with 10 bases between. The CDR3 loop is CSARDLKLYGYTF. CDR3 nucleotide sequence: TGCAGTGCTAGAGATCTAAAGCTTTATGGCTACACCTTC.